This TCR beta chain is drawn from a study of neoadjuvant anti-PD-1 for oral cavity cancer (dated by TCRdb to about 2021). Study-wide context: Before curative-intent surgical resection, most patients were given three to four biweekly doses of nivolumab at 3 mg/kg. For patients who did not progress, a fourth nivolumab dose was given around day 43, followed by definitive surgical resection on days 50-56. Under RECIST 1.1, patients with complete response, partial response or stable disease were classed as responders, and patients with progression were classed as non-responders. The parent correlative cohort included roughly 12 patients, with an approximately 35% response rate. What the research found in general, with its limitations: Higher pretreatment blood Treg/Th17 ratios correlated with higher pretreatment blood TCRbeta clonality and lower post-treatment tumor TCRbeta clonality. TCR analyses included only a few patients per response group, and the authors called for larger cohorts for validation. After neoadjuvant nivolumab, T cell clonality (Gini index) in PBMCs was significantly higher in non-responders than in responders.

This clone was observed a handful of times. There is no known antigen for this receptor. There are no base qualities to consult, and no much larger clone falls within one base. Trimming takes 5 bases from V and 1 base from J, and the germline ends sit 9 bases apart. CDR1 and CDR2 are drawn from the germline V gene: SGHRS, YFSETQ. The CDR3 runs 14 residues from the cysteine to the phenylalanine. The sequence is cut down to CDR3 DNA, 42 bases in frame from base 1. For deep sequencing, PBMC libraries mostly used roughly 470 ng of input genomic DNA, with six replicates for each sample. The immunoSEQ hsTCRbeta kit was used to prepare TCRbeta libraries according to the manufacturer's instructions. An Illumina NovaSeq 6000 S4 flow cell was used to sequence the final libraries, which had first been combined to 3 nM. The authors' analysis ran thus. Raw data preprocessing and quality control were performed with the immunoSEQ Analyzer. The analysis was limited to productive rearrangements, and each clonotype was defined by a unique CDR3 amino acid sequence. Repertoire clonality was estimated as the Gini-Simpson index, which was computed with the R package tcR. Student's t test was used to compare Gini indices, while Pearson correlation assessed associations with tumor size change. The immuneACCESS repertoire file appears here via TCRdb, limited to in-frame rearrangements. These files lack a portion of the clones; in checked studies, under half of the deficit traces to unresolved V genes, and the cause of the others is not known. D and trimming were read from the DNA, whereas the V and J calls and clone size are those reported in that table. Within this sample are 14,000 or so clones, with approximately 74% of them counted one time only. The ten largest clones represent just under 3% of the sample.

Reading the label with the study, this specimen's time point is: after neoadjuvant nivolumab, at surgical resection. Patients had been newly diagnosed with stage II-IVA oral cavity squamous cell carcinoma, and no prior systemic or radiation treatment had been given to the patients. Everyone in the cohort had locally advanced, HPV-negative oral cavity squamous cell carcinoma. Peripheral blood mononuclear cells were analyzed directly, without maintenance or expansion in culture. Samples were obtained from a longitudinal correlative study of a single-arm phase II trial of neoadjuvant nivolumab in oral cavity squamous cell carcinoma. Genomic DNA-based TCRbeta sequencing was performed on subject-matched pre- and post-treatment PBMCs and tumors from three responders and three non-responders. Peripheral blood mononuclear cells were collected before nivolumab treatment and were collected again after treatment, at the time of surgery. The Maxwell RSC DNA from Cells kit was used to extract genomic DNA from PBMCs.

This receptor was identified in a person aged 35-80 years with oral cavity squamous cell carcinoma. The chain employs TRBV5-1 and TRBJ2-2, and possibly TRBD1, on 5 matching bases. The sequences come from PBMCs, collected after nivolumab (anti-PD-1) treatment. The CDR3 is CASRLGQNTGELFF. The DNA sequence is as follows: TGCGCCAGCAGACTTGGACAGAACACCGGGGAGCTGTTTTTT.